The rows below give T cell receptor beta chains drawn from one sample of a study of blood T cell repertoires in COVID-19. Sequenced by immunoSEQ multiplex PCR; TCRdb stores in-frame clones only, minus some. Seen here are more than 250,000 clones, about 91% observed once, and the top ten hold around 1.6%. Material: peripheral blood. These receptors came from a woman aged 25 to 45 with COVID-19, enrolled during active disease. Both conserved end residues are part of each CDR3. The D gene is left open where the match is weak. Clone size is given for some rows only: seen once, a few or many times, or a class if the clone is expanded.

CDR3,DNA,length,D,V,size,J
CAIFWDQGGYGYTF,TGTGCCATCTTTTGGGATCAGGGAGGGTATGGCTACACCTTC,14,-,TRBV6-5,-,TRBJ1-2
CASSSPRTGNYGYTF,TGTGCCAGCAGTTCACCAAGGACAGGGAACTATGGCTACACCTTC,15,TRBD1,TRBV27,once,TRBJ1-2
CASSEGQTVYQPQHF,TGTGCCAGCAGTGAAGGCCAAACGGTTTACCAGCCCCAGCATTTT,15,-,TRBV2,-,TRBJ1-5
CASSSREHSNSPLHF,TGTGCCAGCAGCTCGCGGGAACATTCGAATTCACCCCTCCACTTT,15,-,TRBV11-3,-,TRBJ1-6
CASSSLYPRQGQETQYF,TGTGCCAGCAGCTCCCTATATCCCCGACAGGGCCAAGAGACCCAGTACTTC,17,TRBD1,TRBV5-5,-,TRBJ2-5
CASSPRDSLVVMYNEQFF,TGCGCCAGCAGCCCCAGGGACTCCCTAGTGGTAATGTACAATGAGCAGTTCTTC,18,-,TRBV4-1,-,TRBJ2-1
CASSQGPETGGRVTEAFF,TGTGCCAGCAGCCAAGGGCCCGAGACCGGGGGAAGGGTTACTGAAGCTTTCTTT,18,-,TRBV3-1/TRBV3-2,-,TRBJ1-1
CASSSKQGPGNSPLHF,TGTGCCAGCAGTTCTAAACAGGGGCCTGGAAATTCACCCCTCCACTTT,16,TRBD1,TRBV5-4,once,TRBJ1-6
CASSPGGDTEAFF,TGTGCCAGTAGTCCTGGAGGAGACACTGAAGCTTTCTTT,13,-,TRBV19,-,TRBJ1-1
CASSLGAYQPQHF,TGTGCCAGCAGCTTAGGGGCTTATCAGCCCCAGCATTTT,13,-,TRBV7-8,once,TRBJ1-5